These 17 T cell receptor beta chains came from one sample sequenced in a study of T cell responses to AZD1222 COVID-19 vaccine. Profiling relied on immunoSEQ multiplex PCR, and the TCRdb table lists in-frame clones only, not all of them. This repertoire shows some 170,000 clones, roughly nine tenths found once; its top ten account for around 2.6%. This material consisted of peripheral blood, taken on day 0 of AZD1222 vaccination. Receptor source: an adult in good health.

This chain connects TRBV5-5 to TRBJ1-6; D is ambiguous. Trimming took 0 bases from V and 4 from J, leaving 8 bases between them. The germline CDR1 and CDR2 sequences are SGHKS and YYEKEE (reference sequence). This CDR3 spans 15 amino acids. The CDR3 DNA follows: TGTGCCAGCAGCTTGGACGCGCTATATAATTCACCCCTCCACTTT. Protein sequence: CASSLDALYNSPLHF.

The chain uses TRBV19 and TRBJ2-1; 13 bases are a match to TRBD2. V dropped 6 bases and J dropped 1; count of bases not matched to a gene: 6. Germline loops: CDR1 LNHDA, CDR2 SQIVND (reference sequence). The CDR3 is 17 residues long. CDR3 loop: CASRGMGLAGSYNEQFF. CDR3 nucleotides: TGTGCCAGTAGGGGGATGGGACTAGCGGGGTCCTACAATGAGCAGTTCTTC.

The chain couples TRBV11-2 to TRBJ2-3; TRBD2 agrees at 13 bases. Losses at the gene ends were 0 bases for V and 6 bases for J; bases not matched to a gene: 3. This CDR3 region has 16 residues. Per germline, CDR1 SGHAT and CDR2 FQNNGV. The CDR3 nucleotides read TGTGCCAGCAGCTTAGAACTAGCGGGAGGGCGGGATACGCAGTATTTT. Translated, it gives CASSLELAGGRDTQYF.

This chain joins TRBV7-9 and TRBJ1-1; D is unclear. CDR1 is SEHNR, CDR2 FQNEAQ, per germline (reference sequence). The CDR3 runs to 15 residues. Trimming removed 1 base at V and 0 bases at J, with 9 bases between. This CDR3 reads CASSLGAAMNTEAFF. CDR3 nucleotides: TGTGCCAGCAGCTTAGGGGCGGCTATGAACACTGAAGCTTTCTTT.

V and J are TRBV30 and TRBJ1-1; D is uncertain. The CDR3 spans 14 residues. V shed 4 bases and J shed 1 base, with 13 bases lying between them. Germline V gene data show CDR1 as GTSNPN and CDR2 as SVGIG (reference sequence). The CDR3 sequence is CAWTRLYTNTEAFF. The CDR3 nucleotides read TGTGCCTGGACTCGACTCTACACGAACACTGAAGCTTTCTTT.

This clone was detected only a few times. The CDR3 region is CASIRTSGQPQHF. The DNA for the CDR3 is TGTGCCAGTATCAGGACCTCCGGTCAGCCCCAGCATTTT. The chain combines TRBV19 with TRBJ1-5; D uncertain. CDR1 and CDR2 from the germline V gene are LNHDA and SQIVND (reference sequence). V lost 7 bases and J 6 bases, leaving 13 bases between the germline ends. The CDR3 loop spans 13 amino acids.

The chain recombines TRBV19 with TRBJ2-2; D gene uncertain. Germline CDR1 is LNHDA and CDR2 is SQIVND (reference sequence). This CDR3 is 14 amino acids long. V was trimmed by 3 bases and J by 1 base, leaving 6 bases between them. The CDR3 DNA reads as TGTGCCAGTAGTATTGGCCTGAACACCGGGGAGCTGTTTTTT. Protein product: CASSIGLNTGELFF.

The chain is built from TRBV6-5 and TRBJ1-1; 11 bases are shared with TRBD1. The CDR3 spans 16 residues. V lost 2 bases and J lost 1; bases outside the gene matches: 3. The germline V gene has CDR1 MNHEY and CDR2 SVGAGI. The CDR3 region has the DNA TGTGCCAGCAGTTACAGGACAGGGGGCCAGAACACTGAAGCTTTCTTT. It codes for CASSYRTGGQNTEAFF.

This chain connects TRBV19 to TRBJ2-3; the match to TRBD1 covers 9 bases. With V trimmed by 8 bases and J by 4 bases, 10 bases remained unmatched. There are 15 residues in the CDR3. Germline CDR1 reads LNHDA; CDR2 reads SQIVND (reference sequence). Written as DNA, the CDR3 is TGTGCCAGTCGATCGGGACAGGGATTGGCAGATACGCAGTATTTT. It is translated as CASRSGQGLADTQYF.

The V and J genes are TRBV4-2 and TRBJ2-7; TRBD2 agrees at 12 bases. Germline values: CDR1 LGHNA, CDR2 YNFKEQ. Germline trimming cut 2 bases from V and 3 bases from J; bases unmatched to any gene: 2. The CDR3 consists of 15 residues. The CDR3 DNA is TGTGCCAGCAGCCAATCTAGCGGGGGGGGCTACGAGCAGTACTTC. It codes for CASSQSSGGGYEQYF.

The V gene is TRBV7-2, the J gene TRBJ2-3; 9 nucleotides match TRBD2. V shed 2 bases, J shed 2 bases, and the junction held 5 bases outside the gene matches. The CDR3 runs 16 residues. Germline V gene sequence: CDR1 SGHTA, CDR2 FQGNSA. The CDR3 bases are TGTGCCAGCAGCTTAAGGCTAGCGGGACTCACAGATACGCAGTATTTT. Its protein is CASSLRLAGLTDTQYF.

The rearrangement links TRBV18 to TRBJ1-1; D is ambiguous. This CDR3 has 16 amino acids. With 3 bases removed from V and 1 base from J, the gap between germline ends came to 15 bases. Germline CDR1 is KGHSH and CDR2 is LQKENI. CDR3 sequence (DNA): TGTGCCAGCTCACCGTACGCCCCGACCGGGAACACTGAAGCTTTCTTT. It translates to CASSPYAPTGNTEAFF.

This clone was recorded once. This rearrangement joins TRBV19 to TRBJ2-2, with D hard to call. The CDR3 extends over 15 amino acids. Per germline, CDR1 LNHDA and CDR2 SQIVND (reference sequence). Trimming took 1 base from V and 5 from J, leaving 11 bases between them. In DNA form, the CDR3 reads TGTGCCAGTAGTATAGCCAGCGTTGGGACCGGGGAGCTGTTTTTT. This encodes CASSIASVGTGELFF.

This chain links TRBV7-8 with TRBJ2-1; D possibly corresponds to TRBD2 (5 bases). The CDR3 is 13 residues long. Trimming took 3 bases from V and 6 from J, leaving 9 bases between them. CDR1 and CDR2 from the germline V gene are SGHVS and FQNEAQ. The CDR3 bases are TGTGCCAGCAGCTTTGGAGGATTCAATGAGCAGTTCTTC. It translates to CASSFGGFNEQFF.

The V call is TRBV18, the J call TRBJ2-1; no clear D. Germline values: CDR1 KGHSH, CDR2 LQKENI. V lost 0 bases to trimming and J lost 6 bases, with 9 bases between them. The CDR3 consists of 14 residues. CDR3 amino acids: CASSPPERLNEQFF. The CDR3 DNA follows: TGTGCCAGCTCACCACCCGAACGGCTCAATGAGCAGTTCTTC. Filled out from reference TRBV18 and TRBJ2-1, the complete variable domain reads NAGVMQNPRHLVRRRGQEARLRCSPMKGHSHVYWYRQLPEEGLKFMVYLQKENIIDESGMPKERFSAEFPKEGPSILRIQQVVRGDSAAYFCASSPPERLNEQFFGPGTRLTVL.

The CDR3 nucleotides read TGTGCCAGCAGCGTTACATTGAACACTGAAGCTTTCTTT. It translates to CASSVTLNTEAFF. V and J are TRBV3-1 (or the pseudogene TRBV3-2) and TRBJ1-1; D call uncertain. V lost 5 bases and J lost 0, with 7 bases in between. The germline V gene has CDR1 LGHDT and CDR2 YNNKEL (reference sequence). The CDR3 length is 13 residues.

The rearrangement uses TRBV9 and TRBJ1-1; TRBD1 is a possible D gene (5 bases). Trimming took 0 bases from V and 5 from J, leaving 8 bases between them. Germline CDR1 and CDR2: SGDLS and YYNGEE. This CDR3 spans 13 amino acids. CDR3 residues: CASSVEGVTEAFF. In DNA, the CDR3 is TGTGCCAGCAGCGTAGAAGGGGTGACTGAAGCTTTCTTT.